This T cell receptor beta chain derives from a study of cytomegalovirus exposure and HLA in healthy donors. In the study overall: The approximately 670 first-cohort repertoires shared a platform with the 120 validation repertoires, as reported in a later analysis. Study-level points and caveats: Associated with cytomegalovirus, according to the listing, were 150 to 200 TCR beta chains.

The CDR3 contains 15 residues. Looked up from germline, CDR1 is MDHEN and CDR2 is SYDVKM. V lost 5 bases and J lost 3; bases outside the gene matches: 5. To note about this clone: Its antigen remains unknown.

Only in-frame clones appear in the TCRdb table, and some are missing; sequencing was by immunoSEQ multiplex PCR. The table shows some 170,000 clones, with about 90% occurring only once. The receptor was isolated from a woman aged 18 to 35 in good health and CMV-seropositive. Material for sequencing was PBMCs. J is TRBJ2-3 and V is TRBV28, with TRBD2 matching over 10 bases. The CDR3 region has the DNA TGTGCCAGCAGTCTCTCTAGCGGGAGTACAGATACGCAGTATTTT. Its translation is CASSLSSGSTDTQYF. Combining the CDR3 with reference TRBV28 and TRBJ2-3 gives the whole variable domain DVKVTQSSRYLVKRTGEKVFLECVQDMDHENMFWYRQDPGLGLRLIYFSYDVKMKEKGDIPEGYSVSREKKERFSLILESASTNQTSMYLCASSLSSGSTDTQYFGPGTRLTVL.